The 11 T cell receptor beta chains below were found in one sample sequenced in a study of T cell responses to AZD1222 COVID-19 vaccine. TCRdb's table, derived via immunoSEQ multiplex PCR, lists solely in-frame clones and lacks some. The sample includes about 150,000 clones, 88% of them seen just once. The sequencing used peripheral blood, collected on day 0 of AZD1222 vaccination. Every receptor here comes from an adult in good health.

The chain carries TRBV19 and TRBJ1-5; no clear D. This CDR3 is 17 amino acids long. Trimming removed 1 base at V and 4 bases at J, with 17 bases between. Germline V gene sequence: CDR1 LNHDA, CDR2 SQIVND (reference sequence). The CDR3 loop reads CASSIGSSASSNQPQHF. CDR3 sequence (DNA): TGTGCCAGTAGTATAGGGTCATCGGCGAGTAGTAATCAGCCCCAGCATTTT.

This rearrangement joins TRBV7-3 to TRBJ2-5; D is unresolved. Trimming cost V 5 bases and J 2 bases, with 9 bases left between them. CDR3 length equals 13 residues. CDR1 and CDR2 from the germline V gene are SGHTA and FQGTGA. The CDR3 sequence: CASSLNSQETQYF. CDR3 coding DNA: TGTGCCAGCAGCCTCAACAGTCAAGAGACCCAGTACTTC.

This CDR3 is CASSIPISEVNQPQHF. CDR3 nucleotides: TGTGCCAGCAGTATCCCGATCTCCGAGGTCAATCAGCCCCAGCATTTT. The chain joins TRBV6-2 or TRBV6-3 to TRBJ1-5; no clear D gene. Per germline, CDR1 MNHEY and CDR2 SVGEGT. The CDR3 runs to 16 residues. The V and J ends lost 5 bases and 3 bases respectively, with 17 bases between them.

V usage is TRBV11-3 and J usage is TRBJ2-7, with 7 nucleotides matching TRBD2. V was pared by 5 bases and J by 1 base, with 8 bases of the junction left unmatched. Germline V lookup: CDR1 SGHNT, CDR2 YENEEA. The CDR3 loop spans 15 amino acids. The CDR3 region has the DNA TGTGCCAGCAGCCCCAGGGCTAGCGGATCCTACGAGCAGTACTTC. Protein: CASSPRASGSYEQYF.

The chain combines TRBV7-9 with TRBJ2-7; 8 nucleotides line up with TRBD1. V dropped 5 bases and J dropped 1; count of bases not matched to a gene: 10. Germline V gives CDR1 SEHNR, CDR2 FQNEAQ (reference sequence). The CDR3 totals 16 residues. The CDR3 DNA reads TGTGCCAGCAGCCCCACCCCCGGACAGGGTTCCTACGAGCAGTACTTC. It specifies CASSPTPGQGSYEQYF.

The chain has TRBV7-2 and TRBJ2-5, with D possibly TRBD1 on 6 matching bases. This CDR3 comprises 13 residues. The V end lost 5 bases, the J end lost 4 bases, and 11 bases lay between the germline ends. CDR1 is SGHTA, CDR2 FQGNSA, per germline. CDR3 DNA: TGTGCCAGCAGCGCTTGGGGGCCAGAGACCCAGTACTTC. This gives the protein CASSAWGPETQYF.

This clone was recorded once. The chain couples TRBV10-3 to TRBJ2-2; D perhaps matches TRBD2 (6 bases). Trimming removed 11 bases from V and 2 bases from J, with 15 bases in between. The CDR3 totals 14 residues. The germline gives CDR1 ENHRY, CDR2 SYGVKD. The CDR3 sequence is CAVPGVTNTGELFF. The CDR3 DNA reads TGTGCCGTTCCGGGGGTGACTAACACCGGGGAGCTGTTTTTT.

The gene calls are TRBV12-3 or TRBV12-4 and TRBJ1-5, with no clear D. The CDR3 totals 13 residues. V was shortened by 6 bases and J by 5 bases, with 11 bases between the two germline ends. CDR3 nucleotide sequence: TGTGCCAGCAGGTCCGGTGGACATCAGCCCCAGCATTTT. As protein: CASRSGGHQPQHF.

The chain carries TRBV5-5 and TRBJ2-1; D not certain. Germline lookup yields CDR1 SGHKS and CDR2 YYEKEE (reference sequence). This CDR3 spans 13 amino acids. With 1 base removed from V and 4 bases from J, the gap between germline ends came to 6 bases. As DNA, the CDR3 is TGTGCCAGCAGCTTGTGGGATTACAATGAGCAGTTCTTC. Translating it yields CASSLWDYNEQFF.

This clone has just a few counts. CDR3 coding DNA: TGTGCCAGCAGCTTACAGGGATTGAACACTGAAGCTTTCTTT. This translates into CASSLQGLNTEAFF. The genes are TRBV3-1 (or the pseudogene TRBV3-2) and TRBJ1-1; possible D gene TRBD1, 6 bases. V shed 5 bases and J shed 0 bases, with 10 bases lying between them. This CDR3 has 14 residues. Germline V CDR1 and CDR2: LGHDT, YNNKEL (reference sequence).

This chain joins TRBV18 and TRBJ1-1; D uncertain. Trimming shortened V by 3 bases and J by 6 bases, and 11 bases separated the two germline ends. The CDR3 runs to 13 residues. Germline-derived CDR1 and CDR2 are KGHSH and LQKENI. CDR3 protein: CASSPSEGSEAFF. The CDR3 DNA follows: TGTGCCAGCTCACCTAGTGAGGGATCTGAAGCTTTCTTT.